This is a list of T cell receptor beta chains from one sample in a study of blood T cells in healthy people across ages. TCRdb itself ran the 5' RACE reads through MiXCR, one entry per CDR3 protein. The sample contains roughly 1,000,000 distinct CDR3 sequences, 20% to 25% of which appear only once. The same data also went into a second study, on T cells of mothers and their children.

Sequencing used blood. These receptors all stem from a girl under 10 years old in good health. CDR3s include the opening cysteine and the closing phenylalanine or tryptophan. A D gene is named only where the DNA matches it firmly. Where a row states a size, it is once, few, many or the class of an expanded clone; other rows omit it.

v_gene,abundance,d_gene,j_gene,CDR3nt,CDR3aa
TRBV29-1,few,NA,TRBJ2-1,TGCAGCGTTGAGTTCGGGAATGAGCAGTTCTTC,CSVEFGNEQFF
TRBV9,NA,NA,TRBJ2-7,TGTGCCAGCAGCGTAGGGGGGTCCCTTAATGGCGAGCAGTACTTC,CASSVGGSLNGEQYF
TRBV7-3,NA,TRBD1,TRBJ2-7,TGTGCCAGCAGCGAACAGGGGACCTACGAGCAGTACTTC,CASSEQGTYEQYF
TRBV12-3/TRBV12-4,few,NA,TRBJ2-7,TGTGCCAGCAGCGCAACGAGGAGTAACCAGTACTTC,CASSATRSNQYF
TRBV5-1,NA,NA,TRBJ1-4,TGCGCCAGCAGCACAGGGTCATCGACTAATGAAAAACTGTTTTTT,CASSTGSSTNEKLFF
TRBV20-1,few,NA,TRBJ2-7,TGCAGTGCTGCCCGGGACTCGATAGGAGAGTCCCAGTACTTC,CSAARDSIGESQYF
TRBV5-6,NA,NA,TRBJ2-4,TGTGCCAGCAGCTTGAAGGTAGCCAAAAACATTCAGTACTTC,CASSLKVAKNIQYF
TRBV3-1,NA,TRBD1,TRBJ1-3,TGTGCCAGCAGCCAGGCCCGGGACAGAGGAAACACCATATATTTT,CASSQARDRGNTIYF
TRBV3-1,many,NA,TRBJ2-5,TGTGCCAGCAGCCGGCCGGGTCCTCAAGAGACCCAGTACTTC,CASSRPGPQETQYF
TRBV5-1,NA,NA,TRBJ2-3,TGCGCCAGCAGCTTGGGGCACCCCGTCACAGATACGCAGTATTTT,CASSLGHPVTDTQYF
TRBV29-1,NA,NA,TRBJ2-3,TGCAGCGCGGTGGGTAGCGTGGGATCGGAAGATACGCAGTATTTT,CSAVGSVGSEDTQYF
TRBV11-2,NA,TRBD2,TRBJ2-3,TGTGCCAGCAGCTTAGTCCTAGCGGACACAGATACGCAGTATTTT,CASSLVLADTDTQYF
TRBV6-2/TRBV6-3,NA,NA,TRBJ2-7,TGTGCCAGCAGCGAAACAGGGGTGTGGGGACTTGACTACGAGCAGTACTTC,CASSETGVWGLDYEQYF
TRBV7-2,NA,NA,TRBJ1-1,TGTGCCAGCAGCCTGACGGAGCACACTGAAGCTTTCTTT,CASSLTEHTEAFF
TRBV20-1,few,TRBD2,TRBJ2-1,TGCAGTGCTAGAGGGCTAGCGGAACACAATGAGCAGTTCTTC,CSARGLAEHNEQFF
TRBV18,NA,NA,TRBJ2-1,TGTGCCAGCTCACCTTCGGGGGCAGTCAATGAGCAGTTCTTC,CASSPSGAVNEQFF
TRBV29-1,NA,NA,TRBJ2-7,TGCAGCGTTGGGCAGGGGAGTCTCTACGAGCAGTACTTC,CSVGQGSLYEQYF
TRBV29-1,NA,TRBD1,TRBJ2-1,TGCAGCGGCGACAGGGGACGGGATGAGCAGTTCTTC,CSGDRGRDEQFF
TRBV29-1,NA,NA,TRBJ2-1,TGCAGCGTTGTGGTACCCCCAGCCTACAATGAGCAGTTCTTC,CSVVVPPAYNEQFF
TRBV4-1,NA,TRBD2,TRBJ2-1,TGCGCCAGCAGCCAAGAGGGGGGGACCTTCTACAATGAGCAGTTCTTC,CASSQEGGTFYNEQFF
TRBV3-1,NA,NA,TRBJ2-7,TGTGCCAGCAGCCAAGACCTAGTCCAGCAGTACTTC,CASSQDLVQQYF
TRBV20-1,NA,NA,TRBJ1-4,TGCAGTGCTAGAGGAGCCCTGGGGGACGAAAAACTGTTTTTT,CSARGALGDEKLFF
TRBV7-9,few,NA,TRBJ2-5,TGTGCCAGCAGCTTAGGCCAGTCATACCAAGAGACCCAGTACTTC,CASSLGQSYQETQYF
TRBV7-8,NA,TRBD2,TRBJ2-2,TGTGCCAGCAGCGCAGCGCCTAGCGGTCGCAACGGGGAGCTGTTTTTT,CASSAAPSGRNGELFF
TRBV2,NA,NA,TRBJ2-1,TGTGCCAGCAGACTTGATCCGGGACTTCACAGTGAGCAGTTCTTC,CASRLDPGLHSEQFF
TRBV7-6,few,TRBD2,TRBJ2-3,TGTGCCAGCAGCTTTACGGGGGGTTTAACAGATACGCAGTATTTT,CASSFTGGLTDTQYF
TRBV5-1,NA,TRBD2,TRBJ2-1,TGCGCCAGCAGCTTGGCCCTGACTAGCGGGGCAAATGAGCAGTTCTTC,CASSLALTSGANEQFF
TRBV14,few,NA,TRBJ2-7,TGTGCCAGCAGCCAAGATCTGGGATCCGAGCAGTACTTC,CASSQDLGSEQYF
TRBV7-3,NA,TRBD2,TRBJ2-2,TGTGCCAGCAGCTTAGGGGTAGCGGGGGCTCCCGGGGAGCTGTTTTTT,CASSLGVAGAPGELFF
TRBV5-1,NA,NA,TRBJ2-7,TGCGCCAGCGGCCGGACATCGAGGTACGAGCAGTACTTC,CASGRTSRYEQYF
TRBV20-1,few,NA,TRBJ1-4,TGCAGTGCTACACGGTGGGGGGAAAAACTGTTTTTT,CSATRWGEKLFF
TRBV4-3,few,NA,TRBJ1-2,TGCGCCAGCAGCCAAGAAACCACAGGGCGCTATGGCTACACCTTC,CASSQETTGRYGYTF
TRBV29-1,NA,TRBD1,TRBJ2-7,TGCAGCGTGCAGGGGGATCCCTACGAGCAGTACTTC,CSVQGDPYEQYF
TRBV29-1,NA,NA,TRBJ2-2,TGCAGCGTTGAGATCGGGAGCTTGAGCGGGGAGCTGTTTTTT,CSVEIGSLSGELFF
TRBV10-3,NA,NA,TRBJ2-3,TGTGCCATCAGGGCAGGGATATTGGTAGCAGATACGCAGTATTTT,CAIRAGILVADTQYF
TRBV6-2/TRBV6-3,few,TRBD1,TRBJ1-2,TGTGCCAGCAGTTACGGACAGGGTGCCTATGGCTACACCTTC,CASSYGQGAYGYTF
TRBV7-9,NA,TRBD1,TRBJ1-4,TGTGCCAGCAGCTCTACTCCGGGACAGACAACTAATGAAAAACTGTTTTTT,CASSSTPGQTTNEKLFF
TRBV6-5,NA,NA,TRBJ1-2,TGTGCCAGCAGTCCTTTACTAACAGCGTGGGGTGGCTACACCTTC,CASSPLLTAWGGYTF
TRBV9,few,NA,TRBJ1-1,TGTGCCAGCAGCCCTCGGACGATCGTCACTGAAGCTTTCTTT,CASSPRTIVTEAFF
TRBV11-2,NA,NA,TRBJ2-3,TGTGCCAGCAGCTTTCCTCCTACTACCCATCCATTAGATACGCAGTATTTT,CASSFPPTTHPLDTQYF
TRBV7-9,NA,TRBD2,TRBJ2-1,TGTGCCAGCGTAAAGCGGGAGGGCCCCGAGCAGTTCTTC,CASVKREGPEQFF
TRBV27,few,TRBD2,TRBJ2-1,TGTGCCAGCAGTACTCTAAGGACTAGCGGGAGCAATGAGCAGTTCTTC,CASSTLRTSGSNEQFF
TRBV29-1,few,NA,TRBJ2-1,TGCAGCGTCACTGGCCCCTCACTAGGTGGGGAAATGGATGAGCAGTTCTTC,CSVTGPSLGGEMDEQFF
TRBV5-1,NA,NA,TRBJ2-5,TGCGCCAGCAGGTCTGTTGGACTCGAGCGCAGAGAGACCCAGTACTTC,CASRSVGLERRETQYF
TRBV3-1,NA,TRBD1,TRBJ2-5,TGTGCCAGCAGTGAGGTGCAGGGGGCGGTTAGCGGGACCCAGTACTTC,CASSEVQGAVSGTQYF
TRBV4-3,few,NA,TRBJ2-7,TGCGCCAGCAGCCAAGATTCCAAGGTGTCCTACGAGCAGTACTTC,CASSQDSKVSYEQYF
TRBV6-5,NA,TRBD1,TRBJ2-2,TGTGCCAGCAGTTTACCGGGACAGGGTGGGACCGGGGAGCTGTTTTTT,CASSLPGQGGTGELFF
TRBV6-5,few,TRBD1,TRBJ1-2,TGTGCCAGCAGTTACTCCGGGACAGGGGTTGGCTACACCTTC,CASSYSGTGVGYTF
TRBV6-5,NA,NA,TRBJ2-5,TGTGCCAGCAGTTACGGCCAGGGTTCAGGGGAGACCCAGTACTTC,CASSYGQGSGETQYF
TRBV29-1,NA,NA,TRBJ2-5,TGCAGCGTTGATCCCAGCCAAGAGACCCAGTACTTC,CSVDPSQETQYF